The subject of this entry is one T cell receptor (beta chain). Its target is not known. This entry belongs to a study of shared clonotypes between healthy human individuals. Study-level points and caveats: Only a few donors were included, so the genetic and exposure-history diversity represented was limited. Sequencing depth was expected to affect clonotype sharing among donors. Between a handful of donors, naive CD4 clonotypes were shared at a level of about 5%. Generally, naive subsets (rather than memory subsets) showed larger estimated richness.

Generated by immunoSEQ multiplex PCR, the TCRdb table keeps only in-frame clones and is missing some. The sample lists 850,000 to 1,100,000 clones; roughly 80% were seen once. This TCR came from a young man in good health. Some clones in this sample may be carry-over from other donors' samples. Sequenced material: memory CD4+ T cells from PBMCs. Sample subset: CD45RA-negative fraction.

This CDR3 reads CASSHRRDYQETQYF. CDR3 in DNA: TGTGCCAGCAGTCATCGCCGGGACTACCAAGAGACCCAGTACTTC. The V call is TRBV28, the J call TRBJ2-5, with TRBD2 as a possible D gene (6 bases). Germline CDR1 and CDR2: MDHEN and SYDVKM. This CDR3 has 15 residues. V was trimmed by 5 bases and J by 0 bases, leaving 13 bases between them.